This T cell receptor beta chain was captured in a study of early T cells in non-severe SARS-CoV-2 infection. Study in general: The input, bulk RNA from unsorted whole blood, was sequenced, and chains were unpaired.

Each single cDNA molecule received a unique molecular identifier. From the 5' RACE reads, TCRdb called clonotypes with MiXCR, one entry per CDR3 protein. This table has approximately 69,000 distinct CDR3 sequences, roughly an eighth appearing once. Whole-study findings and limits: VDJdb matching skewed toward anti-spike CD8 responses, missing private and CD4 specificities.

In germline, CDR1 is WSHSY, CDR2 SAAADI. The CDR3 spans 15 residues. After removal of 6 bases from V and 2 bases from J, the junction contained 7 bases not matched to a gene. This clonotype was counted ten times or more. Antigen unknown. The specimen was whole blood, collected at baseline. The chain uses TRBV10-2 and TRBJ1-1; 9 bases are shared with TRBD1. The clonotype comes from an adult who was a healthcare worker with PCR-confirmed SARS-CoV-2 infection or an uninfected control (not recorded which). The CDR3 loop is CASSVTGGINTEAFF. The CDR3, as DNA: TGCGCCAGCAGCGTGACAGGGGGGATCAACACTGAAGCTTTCTTT.